This T cell receptor (beta chain) emerged from a study of blood T cell repertoires in COVID-19. Whole-study context: Samples taken during acute and convalescent COVID-19 were collected in the United States, Italy and Spain. In each case, the material was cDNA or gDNA derived from T cells, B-cell-depleted T cells, or PBMCs.

This clone has just one count. CDR1 and CDR2 (germline): MNHEY, SMNVEV (reference sequence). The CDR3 spans 13 residues. V was clipped by 3 bases and J by 6 bases, with 9 bases between them. Per the study methods: By means of reference gene primer amplification, nucleated cell counts were estimated. Assay: immunoSEQ multiplex PCR; the TCRdb copy retains only in-frame clones and omits some. That table furnishes V, J and clone size, whereas the DNA furnished D and trimming. The sample includes roughly 300,000 clones, 89% seen only once; the top ten take roughly 6.5%. The chain couples TRBV27 to TRBJ2-1, with TRBD1 as a possible D gene (5 bases). Sequenced sample: peripheral blood. The receptor's source is a man between 18 and 35 years old who had recovered from COVID-19. The CDR3 is CASSFDRGNEQFF. The CDR3 DNA is TGTGCCAGCAGTTTTGATAGGGGCAATGAGCAGTTCTTC.